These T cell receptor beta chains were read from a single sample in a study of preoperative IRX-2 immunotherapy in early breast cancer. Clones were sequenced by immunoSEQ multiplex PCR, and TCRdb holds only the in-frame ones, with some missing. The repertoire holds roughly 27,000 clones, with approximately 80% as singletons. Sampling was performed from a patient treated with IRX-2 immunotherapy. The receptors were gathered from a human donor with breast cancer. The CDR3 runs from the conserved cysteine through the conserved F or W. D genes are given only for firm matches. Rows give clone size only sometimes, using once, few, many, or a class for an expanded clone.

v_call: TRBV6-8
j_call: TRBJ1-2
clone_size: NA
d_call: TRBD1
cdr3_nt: TGTGCCAGCAGTCCGACCCTGACAGGGTTCTATGGCTACACCTTC
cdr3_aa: CASSPTLTGFYGYTF

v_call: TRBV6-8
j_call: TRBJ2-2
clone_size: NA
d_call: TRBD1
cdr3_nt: TGTGCCAGCAGAGTCTCCGGGACAGGGCGGGGGGAGCTGTTTTTT
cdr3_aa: CASRVSGTGRGELFF

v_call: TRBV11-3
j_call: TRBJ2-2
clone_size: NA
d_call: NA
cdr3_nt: TGTGCCAGCAGCCAAAAGCTGGGGGGGAACACCGGGGAGCTGTTTTTT
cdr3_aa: CASSQKLGGNTGELFF

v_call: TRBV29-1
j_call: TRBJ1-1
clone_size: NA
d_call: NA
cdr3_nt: TGCAGCGTGAATCCCAGGGAACCTGAAGCTTTCTTT
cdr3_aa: CSVNPREPEAFF

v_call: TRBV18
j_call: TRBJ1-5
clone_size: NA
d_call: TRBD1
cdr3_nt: TGTGCCAGCGCCCAACAGGGGGACAATCAGCCCCAGCATTTT
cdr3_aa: CASAQQGDNQPQHF

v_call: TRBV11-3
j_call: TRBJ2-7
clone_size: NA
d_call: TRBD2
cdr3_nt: TGTGCCAGCAGCCCGTCCCGGACTAGCGACCGAGCCTACTTC
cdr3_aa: CASSPSRTSDRAYF

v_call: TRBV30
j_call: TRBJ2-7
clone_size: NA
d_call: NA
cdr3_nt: TGTGCGTCGGCTAGGAGTAAGGGCGAGCAGTACTTC
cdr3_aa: CASARSKGEQYF

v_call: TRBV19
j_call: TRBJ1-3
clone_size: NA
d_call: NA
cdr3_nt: TGTGCCAGTAGTATTGCCAGCTCTGGAAACACCATATATTTT
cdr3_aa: CASSIASSGNTIYF

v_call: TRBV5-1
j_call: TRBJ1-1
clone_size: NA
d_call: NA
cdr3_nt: TGCGCCAGCAGCCTCCTAGGCCCCCGGGACGGGGACACTGAAGCTTTCTTT
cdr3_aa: CASSLLGPRDGDTEAFF

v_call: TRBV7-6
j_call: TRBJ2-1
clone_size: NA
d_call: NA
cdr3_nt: TGTGCCAGCAGCTTAGACCCCGGGGGTTCCTACAATGAGCAGTTCTTC
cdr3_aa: CASSLDPGGSYNEQFF

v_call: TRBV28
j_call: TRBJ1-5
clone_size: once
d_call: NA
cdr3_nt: TGTGCCAGCAGTTTTCACAATCAGCCCCAGCATTTT
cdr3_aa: CASSFHNQPQHF

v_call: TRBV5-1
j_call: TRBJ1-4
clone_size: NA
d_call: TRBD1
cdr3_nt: TGCGCCAGCAGCTTGGCCTTCGGGACAGGGGATGAAAAACTGTTTTTT
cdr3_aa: CASSLAFGTGDEKLFF

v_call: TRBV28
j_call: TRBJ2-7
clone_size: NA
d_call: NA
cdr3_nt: TGTGCCAGCAGTTTGGGTTCCTACGAGCAGTACTTC
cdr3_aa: CASSLGSYEQYF

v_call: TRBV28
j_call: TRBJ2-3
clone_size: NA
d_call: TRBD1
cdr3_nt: TGTGCCAGCCTGAAACAGGGGGCGGGGTGGGATACGCAGTATTTT
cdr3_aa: CASLKQGAGWDTQYF

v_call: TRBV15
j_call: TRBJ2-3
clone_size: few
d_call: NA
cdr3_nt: TGTGCCACCAGCAGAGGTTTCTCCCGCGGGGCAGATACGCAGTATTTT
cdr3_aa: CATSRGFSRGADTQYF

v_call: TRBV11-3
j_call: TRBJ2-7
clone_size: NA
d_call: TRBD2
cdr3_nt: TGTGCCAGCAGCTTGCGACGTGGCGGGAGGGCCTCCTACGAGCAGTACTTC
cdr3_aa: CASSLRRGGRASYEQYF

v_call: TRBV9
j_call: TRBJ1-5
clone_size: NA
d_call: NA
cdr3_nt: TGTGCCAGCAGTGTTGTTCTCCACAATCAGCCCCAGCATTTT
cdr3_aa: CASSVVLHNQPQHF

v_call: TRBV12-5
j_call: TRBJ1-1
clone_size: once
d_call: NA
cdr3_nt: TGTGCCAGCAACTTCGGACAGCTGAACACTGAAGCTTTCTTT
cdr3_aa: CASNFGQLNTEAFF

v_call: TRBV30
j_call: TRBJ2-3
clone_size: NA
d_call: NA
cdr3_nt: TGTGCCCACCTTCCCAAAGGACGGGCGGCCACAGATACGCAGTATTTT
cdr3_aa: CAHLPKGRAATDTQYF

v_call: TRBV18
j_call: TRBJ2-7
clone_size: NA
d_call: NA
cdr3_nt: TGTGCCAGCTCACCACGGGGCACCGCCTACGAGCAGTACTTC
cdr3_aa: CASSPRGTAYEQYF

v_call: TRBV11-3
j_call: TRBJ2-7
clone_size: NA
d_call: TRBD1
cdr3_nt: TGTGCCAGCAGCCCCTGGACAGGGAACTCCTACGAGCAGTACTTC
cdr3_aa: CASSPWTGNSYEQYF

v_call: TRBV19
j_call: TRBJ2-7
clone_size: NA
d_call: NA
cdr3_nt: TGTGCCAGTAGTATCGGGGCGCGGGGTCCTCGGGAGCAGTACTTC
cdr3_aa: CASSIGARGPREQYF

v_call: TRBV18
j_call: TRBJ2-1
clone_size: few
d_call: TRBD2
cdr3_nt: TGTGCCAGCTCCCCCAGCGGGAGAGGTCACTATGAGCAGTTCTTC
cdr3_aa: CASSPSGRGHYEQFF